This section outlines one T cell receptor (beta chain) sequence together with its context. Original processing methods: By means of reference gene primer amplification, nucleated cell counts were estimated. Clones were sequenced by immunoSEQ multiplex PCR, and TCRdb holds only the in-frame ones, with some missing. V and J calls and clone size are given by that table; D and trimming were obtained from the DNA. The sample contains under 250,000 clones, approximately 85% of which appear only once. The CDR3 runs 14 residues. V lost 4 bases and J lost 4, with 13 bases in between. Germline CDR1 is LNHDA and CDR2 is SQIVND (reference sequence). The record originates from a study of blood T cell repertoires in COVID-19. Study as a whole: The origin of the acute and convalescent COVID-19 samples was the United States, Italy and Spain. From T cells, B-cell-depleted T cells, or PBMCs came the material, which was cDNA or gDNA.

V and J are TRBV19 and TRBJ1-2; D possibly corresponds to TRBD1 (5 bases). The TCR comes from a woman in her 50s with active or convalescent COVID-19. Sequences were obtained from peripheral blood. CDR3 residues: CASSTSGKSYGYTF. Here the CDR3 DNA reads TGTGCCAGTAGTACCTCAGGGAAATCCTATGGCTACACCTTC.